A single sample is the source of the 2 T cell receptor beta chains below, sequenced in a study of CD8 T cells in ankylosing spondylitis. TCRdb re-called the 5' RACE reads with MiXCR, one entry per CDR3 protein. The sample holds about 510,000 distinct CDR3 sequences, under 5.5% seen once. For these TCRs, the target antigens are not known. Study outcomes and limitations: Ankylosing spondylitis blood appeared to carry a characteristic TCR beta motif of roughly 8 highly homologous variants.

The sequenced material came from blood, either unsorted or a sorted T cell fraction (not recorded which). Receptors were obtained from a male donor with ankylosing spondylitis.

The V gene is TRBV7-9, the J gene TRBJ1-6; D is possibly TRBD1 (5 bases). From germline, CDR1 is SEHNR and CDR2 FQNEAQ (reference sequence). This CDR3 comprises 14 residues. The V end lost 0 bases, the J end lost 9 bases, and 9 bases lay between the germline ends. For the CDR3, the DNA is TGTGCCAGCAGCTTAGCGCGTCAGGGTTCACCCCTCCACTTT. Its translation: CASSLARQGSPLHF.

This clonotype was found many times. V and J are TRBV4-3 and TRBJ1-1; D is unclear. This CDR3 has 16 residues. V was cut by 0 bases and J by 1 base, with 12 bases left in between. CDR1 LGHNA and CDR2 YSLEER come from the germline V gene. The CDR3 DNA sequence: TGCGCCAGCAGCCAAGAACCCGGCAGGAGGAACACTGAAGCTTTCTTT. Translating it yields CASSQEPGRRNTEAFF.